The T cell receptor beta chain under discussion was sequenced for a study of spatial heterogeneity in lung cancer. V was pared by 4 bases and J by 4 bases, with 7 bases of the junction left unmatched. From germline, CDR1 is SGHNT and CDR2 YYREEE (reference sequence). The CDR3 is 16 amino acids. A few counts support this clonotype. Time point here: blood at routine non-recurrence follow-up after resection. TCRdb fed the 5' RACE reads into MiXCR, producing one record per CDR3 protein. Of roughly 120,000 distinct CDR3 sequences listed, approximately 10% were seen once; the top ten hold roughly 26%. The TCR was taken from a female donor with early-stage non-small cell lung cancer. The sequencing used PBMCs, collected at follow-up. This rearrangement joins TRBV5-4 to TRBJ2-1; TRBD2 matches 11 bases. For the CDR3, the DNA is TGTGCCAGCAGCGCTACCGGGACTAGCGGTTACAATGAGCAGTTCTTC. The encoded protein is CASSATGTSGYNEQFF.